The 17 T cell receptor beta chains given below trace back to one sample, sequenced in a study of shared clonotypes between healthy human individuals. Data came from immunoSEQ multiplex PCR; TCRdb stores just in-frame clones and leaves some out. The sample includes 800,000 to 1,200,000 clones, 70% to 80% of them seen just once. The sequenced sample consisted of memory CD4+ T cells from PBMCs. Subset described: CD45RA-negative fraction. All receptors derive from a man younger than 35 in good health. Some clones in this sample may be carry-over from other donors' samples.

The rearrangement links TRBV5-4 to TRBJ1-2, with 7 nucleotides matching TRBD1. CDR1 SGHNT and CDR2 YYREEE come from the germline V gene (reference sequence). This CDR3 spans 14 amino acids. V shed 4 bases, J shed 4 bases, and the junction held 7 bases outside the gene matches. The CDR3 coding sequence is TGTGCCAGCAGCCCTACGACAGGGATCTATGGCTACACCTTC. Translation: CASSPTTGIYGYTF.

The chain carries TRBV19 and TRBJ2-1; a possible D gene is TRBD1 (5 bases). Germline CDR1 and CDR2: LNHDA and SQIVND (reference sequence). The V end lost 4 bases, the J end lost 2 bases, and 15 bases lay between the germline ends. CDR3 length: 16 residues. CDR3 sequence reads: CASSTRQSHPYNEQFF. The CDR3 DNA follows: TGTGCCAGTAGTACCCGACAGTCTCATCCCTACAATGAGCAGTTCTTC.

This chain joins TRBV11-1 and TRBJ2-1, with D unclear. Trimming shortened V by 5 bases and J by 6 bases, and 5 bases separated the two germline ends. Looked up from germline, CDR1 is SGHAT and CDR2 is FQDESV (reference sequence). This CDR3 spans 11 amino acids. The CDR3 DNA is TGTGCCAGCAGCATCAGCAATGAGCAGTTCTTC. Translation gives CASSISNEQFF.

V is TRBV28 and J is TRBJ1-3; weak D call: TRBD1 (5 bases). The CDR3 is 12 amino acids. The germline V gene has CDR1 MDHEN and CDR2 SYDVKM. V was shortened by 8 bases and J by 7 bases, with 12 bases between the two germline ends. The CDR3 coding sequence is TGTGCCAGCGTAACCCCAGGGAACACCATATATTTT. It is translated as CASVTPGNTIYF.

The chain carries TRBV5-1 and TRBJ1-2, with D perhaps matching TRBD1 (5 bases). This CDR3 spans 18 amino acids. Trimming cost V 3 bases and J 2 bases, with 23 bases left between them. The germline V gene has CDR1 SGHRS and CDR2 YFSETQ. Here the CDR3 reads CASSSVRDSLGGNYGYTF. In DNA form, the CDR3 reads TGCGCCAGCAGCTCCGTGAGGGACTCTTTAGGTGGGAACTATGGCTACACCTTC.

The chain is built from TRBV7-2 and TRBJ1-5; D might be TRBD1 (6 bases). The CDR3 extends over 15 amino acids. CDR1 and CDR2 (germline): SGHTA, FQGNSA. The V and J ends lost 5 bases and 9 bases respectively, with 20 bases between them. The CDR3, as DNA: TGTGCCAGCAGCCCGGACAGAGCCTCACGGTGGCCCCAGCATTTT. Residues: CASSPDRASRWPQHF.

This clone was picked up a small number of times. This chain links TRBV27 with TRBJ1-1; 7 bases match TRBD1. V was pared by 6 bases and J by 2 bases, with 6 bases of the junction left unmatched. In germline, CDR1 is MNHEY, CDR2 SMNVEV (reference sequence). This CDR3 has 14 residues. The CDR3 is CASRTYRGNTEAFF. CDR3 nucleotide sequence: TGTGCCAGCAGGACATACAGGGGAAACACTGAAGCTTTCTTT.

J is TRBJ1-5 and V is TRBV11-2; D not resolved. Germline V CDR1 and CDR2: SGHAT, FQNNGV. The V and J ends lost 4 bases and 4 bases respectively, with 8 bases between them. The CDR3 totals 13 residues. The CDR3 DNA reads as TGTGCCAGCAGCTCCCGAGGAAATCAGCCCCAGCATTTT. Encoded protein: CASSSRGNQPQHF. The full variable domain, in which reference TRBV11-2 and TRBJ1-5 provide the parts outside the CDR3, is EAGVAQSPRYKIIEKRQSVAFWCNPISGHATLYWYQQILGQGPKLLIQFQNNGVVDDSQLPKDRFSAERLKGVDSTLKIQPAKLEDSAVYLCASSSRGNQPQHFGDGTRLSIL.

The V and J genes are TRBV7-9 and TRBJ2-7; D is possibly TRBD1 (6 bases). V gave up 1 base and J gave up 3 bases, with 10 bases separating them. Per germline, CDR1 SEHNR and CDR2 FQNEAQ (reference sequence). The CDR3 totals 14 residues. CDR3 sequence (DNA): TGTGCCAGCAGCTTAGGGACAGCTAACTACGAGCAGTACTTC. Translated: CASSLGTANYEQYF.

This clone was seen at least ten times. The chain has TRBV11-2 and TRBJ1-2; D uncertain. The V gene's germline CDR1 is SGHAT and CDR2 FQNNGV. The CDR3 totals 17 residues. The V and J ends lost 4 bases and 4 bases respectively, with 22 bases between them. The CDR3 region is CASSSSRIGFICYGYTF. CDR3 DNA: TGTGCCAGCAGCTCCTCTCGAATCGGGTTTATTTGCTATGGCTACACCTTC.

The V and J genes are TRBV19 and TRBJ2-1; D not resolved. V lost 4 bases, J lost 6 bases, and 22 bases lay in between. Germline-derived CDR1 and CDR2 are LNHDA and SQIVND (reference sequence). This CDR3 region has 17 residues. The CDR3 here is CASSRVVGRPRANEQFF. DNA for the CDR3: TGTGCCAGTAGTAGAGTAGTCGGCAGACCTCGGGCCAATGAGCAGTTCTTC.

This clone was seen more than once but under ten times. This rearrangement joins TRBV18 to TRBJ2-2; D might be TRBD2 (5 bases). Trimming left V 1 base short and J 6 bases short, with 6 bases between. Germline V gene lookup returns CDR1 KGHSH and CDR2 LQKENI. CDR3 size: 13 residues. This CDR3 reads CASSPLASGELFF. Here the CDR3 DNA reads TGTGCCAGCTCACCACTAGCGTCCGGGGAGCTGTTTTTT.

This clone was seen repeatedly, ten times or more. The gene calls are TRBV10-2 and TRBJ2-2; 10 bases map to TRBD2. The junction had 2 bases not matched to a gene; V was cut back by 4 bases and J by 6 bases. The CDR3 sequence is 14 residues long. The germline V gene has CDR1 WSHSY and CDR2 SAAADI. DNA of the CDR3: TGCGCCAGCAGTGCTACTAGCGGGGCCGGGGAGCTGTTTTTT. It specifies CASSATSGAGELFF.

This rearrangement joins TRBV2 to TRBJ1-5; D gene ambiguous. This CDR3 is built from 14 residues. With 8 bases removed from V and 8 bases from J, the gap between germline ends came to 19 bases. Per germline, CDR1 SNHLY and CDR2 FYNNEI. CDR3: CASSPSTGREPQHF. The CDR3 coding sequence is TGTGCCAGCTCCCCGAGCACGGGGAGGGAGCCCCAGCATTTT.

This chain uses TRBV5-1 with TRBJ2-5, with a tentative D call TRBD1 (5 bases). This CDR3 is 14 amino acids long. Germline assignment: CDR1 SGHRS and CDR2 YFSETQ. V lost 4 bases to trimming and J lost 5 bases, with 15 bases between them. CDR3 DNA sequence: TGCGCCAGCAGCACCGACTGGGGCCGGGAGACCCAGTACTTC. Encoded protein: CASSTDWGRETQYF.

A few counts support this clone. The chain carries TRBV2 and TRBJ2-5, with D maybe TRBD1 (6 bases). The germline V gene has CDR1 SNHLY and CDR2 FYNNEI. The CDR3 runs to 15 residues. The V and J ends lost 8 bases and 4 bases respectively, with 20 bases between them. The CDR3 here is CASGKQGMGGETQYF. In DNA, the CDR3 is TGTGCCAGCGGGAAACAGGGAATGGGCGGAGAGACCCAGTACTTC.

V and J are TRBV7-5 and TRBJ2-4; TRBD2, the D gene given by the table, was not confirmed from the DNA. TRBV7-5 represents a pseudogene. The CDR3 length is 15 residues. CDR3: CARSEAAGEGNIQYF. The DNA of the CDR3 is TGTGCCAGAAGCGAGGCAGCGGGGGAAGGGAACATTCAGTACTTC.